The rows below give T cell receptor beta chains drawn from one sample of a study of control samples from healthy donors and cancer patients. Clones were read by immunoSEQ multiplex PCR, and TCRdb kept only the in-frame ones, dropping some. The sample lists roughly 100,000 clones; approximately 86% were seen once. The sequenced sample was blood. These receptors were collected from a man in his thirties or forties in good health. Both conserved end residues are part of each CDR3. Each record gives: V gene, D gene, J gene, clone size, CDR3 DNA, CDR3 protein. A D gene is named only where the DNA matches it firmly. Size is omitted from some rows. Given values are once, few, many or a class for expanded clones.

V gene: TRBV29-1
D gene: .
J gene: TRBJ2-3
clone size: .
CDR3 DNA: TGCAGCGTACGCTACACAGATACGCAGTATTTT
CDR3 protein: CSVRYTDTQYF

V gene: TRBV2
D gene: .
J gene: TRBJ1-1
clone size: few
CDR3 DNA: TGTGCCAGCACCCGGGGGGCAGGGGATACTGAAGCTTTCTTT
CDR3 protein: CASTRGAGDTEAFF

V gene: TRBV19
D gene: TRBD2
J gene: TRBJ2-1
clone size: once
CDR3 DNA: TGTGCCAGTAGTATGGGAGGGCCAGGGAATGAGCAGTTCTTC
CDR3 protein: CASSMGGPGNEQFF

V gene: TRBV27
D gene: .
J gene: TRBJ2-2
clone size: .
CDR3 DNA: TGTGCCAGCAGACCGACTTTGATCGGGGAGCTGTTTTTT
CDR3 protein: CASRPTLIGELFF

V gene: TRBV11-2
D gene: .
J gene: TRBJ2-7
clone size: .
CDR3 DNA: TGTGCCAGCAGCTTACATGAATTCTACGAGCAGTACTTC
CDR3 protein: CASSLHEFYEQYF

V gene: TRBV6-5
D gene: .
J gene: TRBJ1-1
clone size: .
CDR3 DNA: TGTGCCAGCAGTCCGAACACTGAAGCTTTCTTT
CDR3 protein: CASSPNTEAFF

V gene: TRBV30
D gene: .
J gene: TRBJ2-3
clone size: .
CDR3 DNA: TGTGCCTGGAGTGAGGGCGGACACACAGATACGCAGTATTTT
CDR3 protein: CAWSEGGHTDTQYF

V gene: TRBV4-1
D gene: TRBD1
J gene: TRBJ1-4
clone size: many
CDR3 DNA: TGCGCCAGCAGCCTGGGACAGATCATCAATGAAAAACTGTTTTTT
CDR3 protein: CASSLGQIINEKLFF

V gene: TRBV14
D gene: .
J gene: TRBJ1-4
clone size: .
CDR3 DNA: TGTGCCAGCAGTCGAATCGGACAAGGCGGTAATGAAAAACTGTTTTTT
CDR3 protein: CASSRIGQGGNEKLFF

V gene: TRBV12-5
D gene: .
J gene: TRBJ2-2
clone size: .
CDR3 DNA: TGTGCTAGTGGTTTTTGGGGAACCGGGGAGCTGTTTTTT
CDR3 protein: CASGFWGTGELFF

V gene: TRBV6-5
D gene: .
J gene: TRBJ2-1
clone size: .
CDR3 DNA: TGTGCCAGCAGCGCCCGGGACTACAATGAGCAGTTCTTC
CDR3 protein: CASSARDYNEQFF

V gene: TRBV5-6
D gene: .
J gene: TRBJ2-7
clone size: few
CDR3 DNA: TGTGCCAGCAGCACGTTGCCGGGACGGATATACGAGCAGTACTTC
CDR3 protein: CASSTLPGRIYEQYF

V gene: TRBV6-2/TRBV6-3
D gene: .
J gene: TRBJ2-7
clone size: .
CDR3 DNA: TGTGCCAGCAGTTACTCTAGGTTACTGCATTCGGAGTTCTACGAGCAGTACTTC
CDR3 protein: CASSYSRLLHSEFYEQYF

V gene: TRBV28
D gene: .
J gene: TRBJ2-5
clone size: .
CDR3 DNA: TGTGCCAGCAGGTCTCGTGGTTACGAGACCCAGTACTTC
CDR3 protein: CASRSRGYETQYF

V gene: TRBV27
D gene: TRBD1
J gene: TRBJ2-7
clone size: .
CDR3 DNA: TGTGCCAGCAGCCCCATAGGGACAGCATACGAGCAGTACTTC
CDR3 protein: CASSPIGTAYEQYF

V gene: TRBV24-1
D gene: TRBD1
J gene: TRBJ2-3
clone size: .
CDR3 DNA: TGTGCCACCAGTGAGCGGAACGTCAGGACAGGCCTTTTGGATACGCAGTATTTT
CDR3 protein: CATSERNVRTGLLDTQYF

V gene: TRBV10-3
D gene: TRBD1
J gene: TRBJ2-2
clone size: .
CDR3 DNA: TGTGCCATCAGTGAGCTCGGGGACAGGGGGCTGGCCGGGGAGCTGTTTTTT
CDR3 protein: CAISELGDRGLAGELFF

V gene: TRBV5-5
D gene: .
J gene: TRBJ2-1
clone size: .
CDR3 DNA: TGTGCCAGCAGCTTTTTGTCCGGAGCGATCGAGCAGTTCTTC
CDR3 protein: CASSFLSGAIEQFF

V gene: TRBV29-1
D gene: TRBD2
J gene: TRBJ2-7
clone size: .
CDR3 DNA: TGCAGCGTTGATGTGACTAGCGACTCCTACGAGCAGTACTTC
CDR3 protein: CSVDVTSDSYEQYF

V gene: TRBV9
D gene: .
J gene: TRBJ2-7
clone size: .
CDR3 DNA: TGTGCCAGCAGCGTAGACGGGAACTCCTACGAGCAGTACTTC
CDR3 protein: CASSVDGNSYEQYF

V gene: TRBV5-6
D gene: .
J gene: TRBJ2-5
clone size: .
CDR3 DNA: TGTGCCAGCAGCTTGGCCGCAGAGACCCAGTACTTC
CDR3 protein: CASSLAAETQYF

V gene: TRBV5-1
D gene: TRBD1
J gene: TRBJ1-4
clone size: .
CDR3 DNA: TGCGCCAGCAGCGGCGCTGGACAGGGAGGCGAAAAACTGTTTTTT
CDR3 protein: CASSGAGQGGEKLFF

V gene: TRBV18
D gene: TRBD2
J gene: TRBJ2-1
clone size: .
CDR3 DNA: TGTGCCAGCTCACCAACTAGCGGGAGCTCCTACAATGAGCAGTTCTTC
CDR3 protein: CASSPTSGSSYNEQFF

V gene: TRBV6-1
D gene: .
J gene: TRBJ2-7
clone size: .
CDR3 DNA: TGTGCCAGCAGTGAGACGGACATCTACGAGCAGTACTTC
CDR3 protein: CASSETDIYEQYF

V gene: TRBV29-1
D gene: .
J gene: TRBJ1-6
clone size: once
CDR3 DNA: TGCAGCGTTGAGAAGCGCAGGGGAGAGCCCAATTCACCCCTCCACTTT
CDR3 protein: CSVEKRRGEPNSPLHF

V gene: TRBV5-8
D gene: .
J gene: TRBJ2-7
clone size: .
CDR3 DNA: TGTGCCAGCAGCTTATTAGTCCTGAGACAAGGTCTCTCCTACGAGCAGTACTTC
CDR3 protein: CASSLLVLRQGLSYEQYF

V gene: TRBV19
D gene: TRBD1
J gene: TRBJ2-7
clone size: .
CDR3 DNA: TGTGCCAGTAGTCCCGGGACAGGGGGGCCATACGAGCAGTACTTC
CDR3 protein: CASSPGTGGPYEQYF

V gene: TRBV6-2/TRBV6-3
D gene: TRBD1
J gene: TRBJ1-1
clone size: .
CDR3 DNA: TGTGCCAGCAGCCGGACAGGGGGCAGGAACACTGAAGCTTTCTTT
CDR3 protein: CASSRTGGRNTEAFF

V gene: TRBV27
D gene: .
J gene: TRBJ2-2
clone size: .
CDR3 DNA: TGTGCCAGCAGCTCGAATCGGGGGTACGGGGAGCTGTTTTTT
CDR3 protein: CASSSNRGYGELFF

V gene: TRBV6-6
D gene: .
J gene: TRBJ2-7
clone size: .
CDR3 DNA: TGTGCCAGCGGAGGACAGACGAGCTCCTACGAGCAGTACTTC
CDR3 protein: CASGGQTSSYEQYF

V gene: TRBV28
D gene: TRBD2
J gene: TRBJ2-1
clone size: .
CDR3 DNA: TGTGCCAGCAGCCGAACCCGAAGCGGGAGTGGTTACAATGAGCAGTTCTTC
CDR3 protein: CASSRTRSGSGYNEQFF

V gene: TRBV5-6
D gene: .
J gene: TRBJ2-1
clone size: .
CDR3 DNA: TGTGCCAGCAGCTTGGGGACTACTCCATTTGAGCAGTTCTTC
CDR3 protein: CASSLGTTPFEQFF

V gene: TRBV28
D gene: TRBD1
J gene: TRBJ1-2
clone size: .
CDR3 DNA: TGTGCCAGCAGTTTAATGGCAGGGGGCCACCCAACCCATGGCTACACCTTC
CDR3 protein: CASSLMAGGHPTHGYTF

V gene: TRBV13
D gene: TRBD2
J gene: TRBJ2-5
clone size: .
CDR3 DNA: TGTGCCAGCAGCTTAGGGACTAGCGGTCTCCAAGAGACCCAGTACTTC
CDR3 protein: CASSLGTSGLQETQYF

V gene: TRBV9
D gene: .
J gene: TRBJ2-3
clone size: .
CDR3 DNA: TGTGCCAGCAGCGTCTCCCAGGGGGATACGCAGTATTTT
CDR3 protein: CASSVSQGDTQYF

V gene: TRBV6-5
D gene: .
J gene: TRBJ2-1
clone size: .
CDR3 DNA: TGTGCCAGCAGTTACCGAACAAAGGACTCGCAGTTCTTC
CDR3 protein: CASSYRTKDSQFF

V gene: TRBV12-5
D gene: TRBD2
J gene: TRBJ2-3
clone size: .
CDR3 DNA: TGTGCTAGTGGTTTGGTACCGGACGGGCTAGCGGGAGTGTCTGATACGCAGTATTTT
CDR3 protein: CASGLVPDGLAGVSDTQYF

V gene: TRBV5-4
D gene: TRBD2
J gene: TRBJ2-5
clone size: .
CDR3 DNA: TGTGCCAGCAGCTCGGGACTAGCGGGAGGAGGAGAGACCCAGTACTTC
CDR3 protein: CASSSGLAGGGETQYF

V gene: TRBV4-1
D gene: .
J gene: TRBJ1-4
clone size: .
CDR3 DNA: TGCGCCAGCAGCATCGCAGGGCTTAATGAAAAACTGTTTTTT
CDR3 protein: CASSIAGLNEKLFF

V gene: TRBV10-2
D gene: .
J gene: TRBJ2-3
clone size: .
CDR3 DNA: TGCGCCAGCAGTGAGTCGATCTTAGCGCGTCCCGATACGCAGTATTTT
CDR3 protein: CASSESILARPDTQYF

V gene: TRBV27
D gene: .
J gene: TRBJ2-1
clone size: .
CDR3 DNA: TGTGCCAGCAGTTTATCTTCTTTCGGGGAGTACAATGAGCAGTTCTTC
CDR3 protein: CASSLSSFGEYNEQFF

V gene: TRBV9
D gene: TRBD2
J gene: TRBJ2-1
clone size: .
CDR3 DNA: TGTGCCAGCAGCGTAGGTAGCGGGAGGGTGAATGAGCAGTTCTTC
CDR3 protein: CASSVGSGRVNEQFF

V gene: TRBV6-5
D gene: TRBD1
J gene: TRBJ2-7
clone size: .
CDR3 DNA: TGTGCCAGCACCCTCAGACAGGGGGGTTCCTACGAGCAGTACTTC
CDR3 protein: CASTLRQGGSYEQYF

V gene: TRBV4-2
D gene: TRBD1
J gene: TRBJ1-2
clone size: .
CDR3 DNA: TGTGCCAGCAGCCCCGACAGGGGCCAGGAGGATGGCTACACCTTC
CDR3 protein: CASSPDRGQEDGYTF

V gene: TRBV6-2/TRBV6-3
D gene: TRBD1
J gene: TRBJ1-5
clone size: once
CDR3 DNA: TGTGCCAGCAGTTACTCGGGACAGGGCGTAGGTCAGCCCCAGCATTTT
CDR3 protein: CASSYSGQGVGQPQHF

V gene: TRBV5-1
D gene: .
J gene: TRBJ2-1
clone size: .
CDR3 DNA: TGCGCCAGCAGCTTGATGGCGGCGAGCTCCTACAATGAGCAGTTCTTC
CDR3 protein: CASSLMAASSYNEQFF

V gene: TRBV5-1
D gene: .
J gene: TRBJ2-3
clone size: once
CDR3 DNA: TGCGCCAGCAGCTTGGAAGTGGGGTATCGCACAGATACGCAGTATTTT
CDR3 protein: CASSLEVGYRTDTQYF

V gene: TRBV7-6
D gene: .
J gene: TRBJ1-1
clone size: .
CDR3 DNA: TGTGCCAGCAGCGCGGACAGATTTTCAGAAGCTTTCTTT
CDR3 protein: CASSADRFSEAFF

V gene: TRBV7-8
D gene: TRBD2
J gene: TRBJ2-5
clone size: .
CDR3 DNA: TGTGCCAGCAGCCGGGGGGGACAAGAGACCCAGTACTTC
CDR3 protein: CASSRGGQETQYF

V gene: TRBV11-2
D gene: .
J gene: TRBJ2-2
clone size: .
CDR3 DNA: TGTGCCAGCAGCTTAGTGGGATTGAACACCGGGGAGCTGTTTTTT
CDR3 protein: CASSLVGLNTGELFF

V gene: TRBV27
D gene: TRBD1
J gene: TRBJ1-3
clone size: .
CDR3 DNA: TGTGCCAGCAGTTTAAGATTCTACCGGACAGGGAGCGGAAACACCATATATTTT
CDR3 protein: CASSLRFYRTGSGNTIYF

V gene: TRBV30
D gene: .
J gene: TRBJ2-1
clone size: .
CDR3 DNA: TGTGCCTGGAGTGTACTTCTGGGACAAAACAATGAGCAGTTCTTC
CDR3 protein: CAWSVLLGQNNEQFF

V gene: TRBV5-4
D gene: TRBD1
J gene: TRBJ2-7
clone size: .
CDR3 DNA: TGTGCCAGCAGCTTGGCACAGGGGTTCTACGAGCAGTACTTC
CDR3 protein: CASSLAQGFYEQYF